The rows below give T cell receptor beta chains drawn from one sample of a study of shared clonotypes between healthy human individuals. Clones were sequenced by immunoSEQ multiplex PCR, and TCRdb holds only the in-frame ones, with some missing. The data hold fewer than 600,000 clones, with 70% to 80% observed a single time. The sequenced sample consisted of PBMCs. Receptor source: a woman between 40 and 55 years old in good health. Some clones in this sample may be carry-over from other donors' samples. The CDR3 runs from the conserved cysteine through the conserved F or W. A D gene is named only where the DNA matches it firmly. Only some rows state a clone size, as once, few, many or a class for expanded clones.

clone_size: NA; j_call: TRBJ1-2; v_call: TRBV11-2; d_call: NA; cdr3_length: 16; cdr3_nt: TGTGCCAGCAGCTTAGGGTTGGCCCAACTGATGGCTGGCTACACCTTC; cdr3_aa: CASSLGLAQLMAGYTF
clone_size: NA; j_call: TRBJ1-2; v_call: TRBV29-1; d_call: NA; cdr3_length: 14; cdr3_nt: TGCAGCGTTGAAAGGGCCCGCTCGAACTATGGCTACACCTTC; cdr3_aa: CSVERARSNYGYTF
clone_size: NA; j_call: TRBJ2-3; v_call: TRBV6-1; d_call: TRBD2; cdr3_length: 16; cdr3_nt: TGTGCCAGCAGTGATGGGAGACTAGCGGGAACAGATACGCAGTATTTT; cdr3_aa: CASSDGRLAGTDTQYF
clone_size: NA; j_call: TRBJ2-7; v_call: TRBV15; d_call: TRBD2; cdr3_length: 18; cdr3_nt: TGTGCCACCAGCAGAGATACCTCAATTCTAGCGGGAGACTACGAGCAGTACTTC; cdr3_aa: CATSRDTSILAGDYEQYF
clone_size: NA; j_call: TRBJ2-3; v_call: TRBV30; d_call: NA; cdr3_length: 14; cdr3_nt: TGTGCCTGGAGTGTACTCGGAACCACAGATACGCAGTATTTT; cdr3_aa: CAWSVLGTTDTQYF
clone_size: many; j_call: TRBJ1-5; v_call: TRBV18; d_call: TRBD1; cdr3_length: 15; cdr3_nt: TGTGCCAGCTCACCAGACAGGGGGGACAATCAGCCCCAGCATTTT; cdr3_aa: CASSPDRGDNQPQHF
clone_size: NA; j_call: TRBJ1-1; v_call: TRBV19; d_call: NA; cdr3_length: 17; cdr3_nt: TGTGCCAGTAGTATGGGCAGGGGCCGACGACTGGGGACTGAAGCTTTCTTT; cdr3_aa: CASSMGRGRRLGTEAFF
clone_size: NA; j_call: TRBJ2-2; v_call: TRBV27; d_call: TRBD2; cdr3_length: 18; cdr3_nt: TGTGCCAGGACCCCGGGACTAGCGGGAGTAACGTCGGCCGGGGAGCTGTTTTTT; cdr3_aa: CARTPGLAGVTSAGELFF
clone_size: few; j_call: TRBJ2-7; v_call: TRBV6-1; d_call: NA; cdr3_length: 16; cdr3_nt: TGTGCCAGCAGTGAAGTAGGGGAAAGCCCAGTCTACGAGCAGTACTTC; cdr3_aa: CASSEVGESPVYEQYF
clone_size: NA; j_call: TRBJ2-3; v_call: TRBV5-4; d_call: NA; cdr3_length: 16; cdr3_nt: TGTGCCAGCAGCTTGGTCACAGGGCGCGACACAGATACGCAGTATTTT; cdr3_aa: CASSLVTGRDTDTQYF
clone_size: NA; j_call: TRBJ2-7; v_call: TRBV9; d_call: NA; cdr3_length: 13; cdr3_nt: TGTGCCAGCAGCGTAGAGTACAGAACCCCGCAGTACTTC; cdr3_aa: CASSVEYRTPQYF
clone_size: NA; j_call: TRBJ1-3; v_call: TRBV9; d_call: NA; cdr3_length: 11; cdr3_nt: TGTGCCAGCAGCGATCAGAACACCATATATTTT; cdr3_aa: CASSDQNTIYF
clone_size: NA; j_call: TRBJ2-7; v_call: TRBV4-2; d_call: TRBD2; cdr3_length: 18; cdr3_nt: TGTGCCAGCAGCCAAGACCAGAGGACTAGCGGGGATTCTTACGAGCAGTACTTC; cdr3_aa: CASSQDQRTSGDSYEQYF
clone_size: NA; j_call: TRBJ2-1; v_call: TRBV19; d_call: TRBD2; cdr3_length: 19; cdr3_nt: TGTGCCAGTAGTGCCATCCCAGGGGCGGGAGGACCTTTTTACAATGAGCAGTTCTTC; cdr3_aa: CASSAIPGAGGPFYNEQFF
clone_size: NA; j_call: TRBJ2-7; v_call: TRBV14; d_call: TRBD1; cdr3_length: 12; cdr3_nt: TGTGCCAGCAGCGGACAGGGGTACGAGCAGTACTTC; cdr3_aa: CASSGQGYEQYF
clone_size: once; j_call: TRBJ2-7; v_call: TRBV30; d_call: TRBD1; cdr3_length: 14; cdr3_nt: TGTGCCTGCACTAAATCGGACAGGCGGAGCGAGCAGTACTTC; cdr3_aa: CACTKSDRRSEQYF
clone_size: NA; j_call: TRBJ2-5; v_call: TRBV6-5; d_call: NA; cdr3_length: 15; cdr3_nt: TGTGCCAGCAGTTACTCGGTGGGGGTCCAAGAGACCCAGTACTTC; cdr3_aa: CASSYSVGVQETQYF
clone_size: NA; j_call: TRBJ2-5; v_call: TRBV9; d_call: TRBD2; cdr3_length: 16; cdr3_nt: TGTGCCAGCAGCCCTCCGGGACTAGCGGGGGTAGAGACCCAGTACTTC; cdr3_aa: CASSPPGLAGVETQYF
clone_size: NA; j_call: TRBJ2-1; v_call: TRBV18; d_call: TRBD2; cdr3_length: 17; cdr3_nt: TGTGCCAGCTCACCATATCAGCGGGATTACTCCTACAATGAGCAGTTCTTC; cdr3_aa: CASSPYQRDYSYNEQFF
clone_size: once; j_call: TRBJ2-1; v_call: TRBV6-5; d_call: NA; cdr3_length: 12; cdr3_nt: TGTGCCAGCTCTCCTCCAAACAATGAGCAGTTCTTC; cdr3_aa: CASSPPNNEQFF
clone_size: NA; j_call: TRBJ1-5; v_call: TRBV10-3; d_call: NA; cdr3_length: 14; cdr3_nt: TGTGCCATCAGTGAATTACTAAGCAATCAGCCCCAGCATTTT; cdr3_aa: CAISELLSNQPQHF
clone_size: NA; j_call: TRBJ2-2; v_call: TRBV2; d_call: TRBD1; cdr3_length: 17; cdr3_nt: TGTGCCAGCAGGGGGGACAGAACGCAACCCAACACCGGGGAGCTGTTTTTT; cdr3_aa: CASRGDRTQPNTGELFF
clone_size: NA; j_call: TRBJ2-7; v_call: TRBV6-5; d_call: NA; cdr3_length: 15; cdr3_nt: TGTGCCAGCAGTCCCTACAGGGCAACCTACTACGAGCAGTACTTC; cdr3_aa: CASSPYRATYYEQYF
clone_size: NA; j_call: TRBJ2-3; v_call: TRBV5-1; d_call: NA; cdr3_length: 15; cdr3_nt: TGCGCCAGCAGCTTGGGTGAGGGCCGGGTAGATACGCAGTATTTT; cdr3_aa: CASSLGEGRVDTQYF
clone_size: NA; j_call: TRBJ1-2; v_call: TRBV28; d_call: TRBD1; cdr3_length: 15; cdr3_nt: TGTGCCAGCAGCCGGGCCCGGGACAGGGTCTATGGCTACACCTTC; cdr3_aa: CASSRARDRVYGYTF
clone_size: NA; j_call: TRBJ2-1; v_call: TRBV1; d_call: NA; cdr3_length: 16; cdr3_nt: TGCACCAGCAGCCAAGACTGGACAGGGGTTTACAATGAGCAGTTCTTC; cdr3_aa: CTSSQDWTGVYNEQFF
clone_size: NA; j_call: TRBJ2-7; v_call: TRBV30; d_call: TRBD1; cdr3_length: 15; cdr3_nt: TGTGCCTGCACCACGAGGGACAGGGGCTCCTACGAGCAGTACTTC; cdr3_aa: CACTTRDRGSYEQYF
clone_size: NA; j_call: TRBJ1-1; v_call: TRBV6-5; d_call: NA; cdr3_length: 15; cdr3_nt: TGTGCCAGCAGCCAACCCGCGCGAAGTAACACTGAAGCTTTCTTT; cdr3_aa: CASSQPARSNTEAFF
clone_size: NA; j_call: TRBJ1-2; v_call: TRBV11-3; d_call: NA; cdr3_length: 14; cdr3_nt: TGTGCCAGCAGTCATCCCTCAGGAAGCTATGGCTACACCTTC; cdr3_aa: CASSHPSGSYGYTF
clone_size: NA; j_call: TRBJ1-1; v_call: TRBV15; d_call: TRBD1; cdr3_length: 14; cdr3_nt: TGTGCCACCAGCAGATCGGGACAGGGCGACCTGGCTTTCTTT; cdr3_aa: CATSRSGQGDLAFF
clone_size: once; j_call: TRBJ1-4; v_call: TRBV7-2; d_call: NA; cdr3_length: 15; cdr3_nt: TGTGCCAGCAGCTTAGATGCGACAGGATACGAAAAACTGTTTTTT; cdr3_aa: CASSLDATGYEKLFF
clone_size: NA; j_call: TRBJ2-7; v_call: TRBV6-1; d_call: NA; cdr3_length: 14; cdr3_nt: TGTGCCAGCAGTGCTTTTAGTGGGGCCTACGAGCAGTACTTC; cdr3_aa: CASSAFSGAYEQYF
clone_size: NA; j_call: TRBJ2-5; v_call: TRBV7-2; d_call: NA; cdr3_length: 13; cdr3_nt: TGTGCCAGCAGCTTAAGTATGCGAGGACCTTCACACTTC; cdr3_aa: CASSLSMRGPSHF
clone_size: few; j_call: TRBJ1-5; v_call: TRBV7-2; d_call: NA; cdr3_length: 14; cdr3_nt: TGTGCCAGCAGCCCGACGGGTTCCAATCAGCCCCAGCATTTT; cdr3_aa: CASSPTGSNQPQHF
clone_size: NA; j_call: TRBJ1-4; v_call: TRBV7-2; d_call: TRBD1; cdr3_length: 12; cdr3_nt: TGTGCCAGCACCCAGGGAGGGGGCAGAATGTTTTTT; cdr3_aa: CASTQGGGRMFF
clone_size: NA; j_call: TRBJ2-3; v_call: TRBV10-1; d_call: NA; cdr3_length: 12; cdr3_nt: TGCGCCAGCAGTCCCGACGGGAATACGCAGTATTTT; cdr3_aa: CASSPDGNTQYF
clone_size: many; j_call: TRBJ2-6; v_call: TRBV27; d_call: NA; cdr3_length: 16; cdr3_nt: TGTGCCAGCAGTTTATTATGGAGCTCTGGGGCCAACGTCCTGACTTTC; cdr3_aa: CASSLLWSSGANVLTF
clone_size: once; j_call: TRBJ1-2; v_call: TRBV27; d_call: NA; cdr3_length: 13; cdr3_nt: TGTGCCAGCAGTTTATGGGGCAACTATGGCTACACCTTC; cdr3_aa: CASSLWGNYGYTF